The rows below give T cell receptor beta chains drawn from one sample of a study of a mutant IDH1 vaccine in newly diagnosed glioma. Clones were sequenced by immunoSEQ multiplex PCR, and TCRdb holds only the in-frame ones, with some missing. The sample lists around 53,000 clones, about 88% occurring once. Antigens for these TCRs are unknown. This specimen consisted of PBMCs, obtained from a glioma patient whose treatment included an IDH1 peptide vaccine. Receptor source: a woman in her thirties with glioma. Some clones in this sample may be carry-over from other donors' samples. CDR3s include the opening cysteine and the closing phenylalanine or tryptophan. D genes are given only for firm matches. Where a row states a size, it is once, few, many or the class of an expanded clone; other rows omit it.

-	-	TRBJ1-2	TRBV7-9	TGTGCCAGCAGCTTCGGTACCGATGGCTACACCTTC	CASSFGTDGYTF
-	-	TRBJ2-3	TRBV11-1	TGTGCCAGCAGCTTAGTAGCGCGTAGCACAGATACGCAGTATTTT	CASSLVARSTDTQYF
-	TRBD1	TRBJ2-3	TRBV7-6	TGTGCCAGCAGCTTAGTACCGGGACAGACAGATACGCAGTATTTT	CASSLVPGQTDTQYF
few	TRBD2	TRBJ2-3	TRBV5-5	TGTGCCAGCAGCTTGGGCTGGGCTAGCGGGAGCACAGATACGCAGTATTTT	CASSLGWASGSTDTQYF
few	-	TRBJ1-2	TRBV5-4	TGTGCCAGCAGCTTGGAATGGCGGTTTACTGGCTACACCTTC	CASSLEWRFTGYTF
-	-	TRBJ2-7	TRBV6-1	TGTGCCACCCAACGGGGCGGCGAGTACGAGCAGTACTTC	CATQRGGEYEQYF
-	-	TRBJ2-7	TRBV5-1	TGCGCCAGCAGCGCGGCTCATCTCGCGGCCTACGAGCAGTACTTC	CASSAAHLAAYEQYF
once	-	TRBJ2-2	TRBV9	TGTGCCAGCAGCGTAGGGTCGGGAGTGGTCGGGGAGCTGTTTTTT	CASSVGSGVVGELFF
once	TRBD2	TRBJ2-7	TRBV5-4	TGTGCCAGCAGCTCACTAGCGGGAGGAAACTACGAGCAGTACTTC	CASSSLAGGNYEQYF
few	-	TRBJ1-1	TRBV11-2	TGTGCCAGCAGCTTCGACAGAAACACTGAAGCTTTCTTT	CASSFDRNTEAFF
once	-	TRBJ2-7	TRBV28	TGTGCCAGCAGTTTAATCTGGGGGGAGCAGTACTTC	CASSLIWGEQYF
-	-	TRBJ1-1	TRBV7-3	TGTGCCAGCAGCCCCTCGGCAGCGAACACTGAAGCTTTCTTT	CASSPSAANTEAFF
few	-	TRBJ1-1	TRBV12-5	TGTGCTAGTGGTTTGGACAGGGTAATGAACACTGAAGCTTTCTTT	CASGLDRVMNTEAFF
-	-	TRBJ1-1	TRBV7-2	TGTGCCAGCAGCCCCCGGCGGACCGTAGCTTTCTTT	CASSPRRTVAFF
-	TRBD1	TRBJ2-5	TRBV10-3	TGTGCCATGGGGACAGGGCCTACTCAAGAGACCCAGTACTTC	CAMGTGPTQETQYF
-	-	TRBJ1-1	TRBV6-1	TGTGCCAGCAGTCAGGCGAACACTGAAGCTTTCTTT	CASSQANTEAFF
-	-	TRBJ2-1	TRBV27	TGTGCCAGCAGTGCAAGGGGTCCGCTTAACAATGAGCAGTTCTTC	CASSARGPLNNEQFF
-	TRBD2	TRBJ2-5	TRBV7-8	TGTGCCAGCAGCTACTGGACTAGCGGGAGGGGGGTAGAAGAGACCCAGTACTTC	CASSYWTSGRGVEETQYF
-	TRBD1	TRBJ1-3	TRBV19	TGTGCCAGTAGGGCTCGGGACAGGGGGCCTGGAAACACCATATATTTT	CASRARDRGPGNTIYF
-	TRBD1	TRBJ2-7	TRBV19	TGTGCCAGTAGCACACGGACACAGGGGCCCTACGAGCAGTACTTC	CASSTRTQGPYEQYF
-	TRBD1	TRBJ2-1	TRBV30	TGTGCCTGGAGTACCACAGGGGTGGAGCAGTTCTTC	CAWSTTGVEQFF
-	TRBD2	TRBJ2-3	TRBV2	TGTGCCAGTCGGAGACTAGCGGGTGTGACAGATACGCAGTATTTT	CASRRLAGVTDTQYF
once	TRBD2	TRBJ2-5	TRBV7-7	TGTGCTAGCAGCTCGGCCCCTAGCGGGAGAGAGACCCAGTACTTC	CASSSAPSGRETQYF
-	TRBD2	TRBJ2-1	TRBV7-7	TGTGCTAGCAGCTTTGGGAGCGGGAGGGAGCAGTTCTTC	CASSFGSGREQFF
once	-	TRBJ2-7	TRBV6-6	TGTGCCAGCAAAAGCGAGCAGTACTTC	CASKSEQYF
-	-	TRBJ2-7	TRBV7-9	TGTGCCAGCAGCCCTATGGGTGTGGGGACCTACGAGCAGTACTTC	CASSPMGVGTYEQYF
-	-	TRBJ2-1	TRBV29-1	TGCAGCGTTGGGAGGAATGAGCAGTTCTTC	CSVGRNEQFF
-	TRBD1	TRBJ2-7	TRBV7-3	TGTGCCAGCAGCTCGACGACAGGGGCCGAGCAGTACTTC	CASSSTTGAEQYF
-	TRBD1	TRBJ1-4	TRBV5-5	TGTGCCAGCAGCTGGGGACAGGGGCGAGAAAAACTGTTTTTT	CASSWGQGREKLFF
-	-	TRBJ1-2	TRBV6-1	TGTGCCAGCAGCTCAATAGGGGGTTTTGGCTATGGCTACACCTTC	CASSSIGGFGYGYTF
-	-	TRBJ2-2	TRBV4-2	TGTGCCAGCAGCCAAGATCTTGGGCTAGCGAACACCGGGGAGCTGTTTTTT	CASSQDLGLANTGELFF
-	-	TRBJ1-4	TRBV7-8	TGTGCCAGCAGCTTAGGAGGCGGAAATGAAAAACTGTTTTTT	CASSLGGGNEKLFF
once	TRBD1	TRBJ2-6	TRBV30	TGTGCCTGGGCGACAGGGGTCAGCTCTGGGGCCAACGTCCTGACTTTC	CAWATGVSSGANVLTF
-	-	TRBJ1-1	TRBV2	TGTGCCAGCAGAGAGACAGCGACAAGGACTGAAGCTTTCTTT	CASRETATRTEAFF
once	-	TRBJ1-4	TRBV19	TGTGCCAGTAGTCCCGGGACCTCAGGAGTGTTTTTT	CASSPGTSGVFF
-	TRBD1	TRBJ1-1	TRBV6-1	TGTGCCAGCAGTAACAGGGGCGGCACTGAAGCTTTCTTT	CASSNRGGTEAFF
-	TRBD2	TRBJ2-7	TRBV27	TGTGCCAGCAGTTCTACTAGCGCCACCCACTTC	CASSSTSATHF
-	TRBD2	TRBJ2-1	TRBV7-6	TGTGCCAGCAGAGCGGGAGTGAGGGCTAATGAGCAGTTCTTC	CASRAGVRANEQFF
-	-	TRBJ2-2	TRBV4-1	TGCGCCAGCAGCCAAGTCGTAGGGAACACCGGGGAGCTGTTTTTT	CASSQVVGNTGELFF
-	-	TRBJ2-5	TRBV19	TGTGCCAGTAGGGAGGGACTCTCGTTCCAAGAGACCCAGTACTTC	CASREGLSFQETQYF
-	TRBD2	TRBJ2-7	TRBV7-2	TGTGCCAGCAGCTTAAAATGGGGGGGACTAGCGGGAGGGAGTGGCGAGCAGTACTTC	CASSLKWGGLAGGSGEQYF
-	-	TRBJ1-1	TRBV19	TGTGCCAGTAGTAACTTTAGGTTAGGGGGGCCTGAAGCTTTCTTT	CASSNFRLGGPEAFF
-	-	TRBJ1-1	TRBV13	TGTGCCAGCAGCCTGACAGAGAACACTGAAGCTTTCTTT	CASSLTENTEAFF